The clone carrying this T cell receptor beta chain was seen only a few times. This sample stems from a study of blood T cell repertoires in COVID-19. Study context: Spain, Italy and the United States supplied samples that represented acute and convalescent COVID-19.

The CDR3 extends over 13 amino acids. The V gene's germline CDR1 is KGHDR and CDR2 SFDVKD. After removal of 7 bases from V and 6 bases from J, the junction contained 3 bases not matched to a gene. Per the original methods: Cell counts per sample came from amplifying reference gene primers. The assay was immunoSEQ multiplex PCR, and TCRdb's table has in-frame clones only and misses some. V and J calls plus clone size are reproduced from that table; the DNA served to infer D and trimming. The repertoire holds 9,500 to 12,000 clones, with around 86% as singletons. The specimen was peripheral blood. The chain is built from TRBV24-1 and TRBJ2-2, with 8 bases lining up with TRBD1. The source of this sequence is a man between 65 and 85 years old with active COVID-19. The CDR3 DNA follows: TGTGCCACCAGGCAGGGGGCGGCCGGGGAGCTGTTTTTT. It codes for CATRQGAAGELFF.